The source of this T cell receptor beta chain is a study of radiotherapy plus CTLA-4 blockade in lung cancer. About the study: The study recorded objective responses in about 18% of patients and disease control in 25% to 35%.

Study-wide findings and caveats: Blood saw expansion of tumor-derived TCR clones after radiotherapy plus ipilimumab. Early shifts in blood T cell clones, with interferon-beta, reportedly predicted response best.

Focal radiation plus CTLA-4 blockade with ipilimumab was given to patients with chemo-refractory metastatic non-small-cell lung cancer. Remarks on this clone: Its antigen remains unknown.

The CDR3 has 15 residues. In germline, CDR1 is GTSNPN, CDR2 SVGIG (reference sequence). Germline trimming cut 3 bases from V and 2 bases from J; bases unmatched to any gene: 7. Data came from immunoSEQ multiplex PCR; TCRdb stores just in-frame clones and leaves some out. The data hold roughly 50,000 clones, with about 88% observed a single time. This receptor was obtained from a human donor with non-small cell lung cancer whose response to radiotherapy plus ipilimumab could not be evaluated. The chain employs TRBV30 and TRBJ2-1, with TRBD2 matching 7 bases. The input for sequencing was peripheral blood, taken from a patient treated with radiotherapy plus ipilimumab. In DNA form, the CDR3 reads TGTGCCTGGAGGCTGGCTGCGGGAGCCTACAATGAGCAGTTCTTC. It codes for CAWRLAAGAYNEQFF.